A selection of T cell receptor beta chains follows, all from one sample in a study of metastatic and nonmetastatic thyroid tumors. With MiXCR, TCRdb reprocessed the PCR reads. In the table there are approximately 17,000 clones, about 25% of which are singletons. The material sequenced was tumor tissue. All receptors come from a female donor with papillary thyroid cancer or a benign thyroid nodule (not recorded which). Some clones in this sample may be carry-over from other donors' samples. CDR3s include the opening cysteine and the closing phenylalanine or tryptophan. A D gene is named only where the DNA matches it firmly. Part of the rows lack a size; the others show once, few, many or a class for expanded clones.

clone_size	j_call	v_call	d_call	cdr3_length	cdr3_nt	cdr3_aa
.	TRBJ2-7	TRBV20-1	TRBD2	15	TGCAGTGCCCCCGGGAGGGGCGGGAGATTCAACGAGCAGTACTTC	CSAPGRGGRFNEQYF
many	TRBJ2-1	TRBV6-5	.	16	TGTGCCAGCAGTTACTCGGGCGTGGCCTCCTACAATGAGCAGTTCTTC	CASSYSGVASYNEQFF
many	TRBJ1-4	TRBV12-3/TRBV12-4	.	13	TGTGCCAGCAGCGCCCCGGGATACGAAAAACTGTTTTTT	CASSAPGYEKLFF
few	TRBJ2-1	TRBV27	TRBD2	18	TGTGCCAGCAGTTTTCATAGCGGGAGGGCCAGGGTCTACAATGAGCAGTTCTTC	CASSFHSGRARVYNEQFF
.	TRBJ2-5	TRBV20-1	.	15	TGCAGTGCACATCACCCAGCGAAGGAGGCGGAGACACAGTACTTC	CSAHHPAKEAETQYF
.	TRBJ1-1	TRBV4-2	.	15	TGTGCCAGCAGCCAAGATCCCCGGGGGTACACTGAAGCTTTCTTT	CASSQDPRGYTEAFF
many	TRBJ1-5	TRBV12-3/TRBV12-4	.	15	TGTGCCAGCAATCTGGGGGCACTTAGCAATCAGCCCCAGCATTTT	CASNLGALSNQPQHF
.	TRBJ2-7	TRBV20-1	.	13	TGCAGTGCTAGAGACGGTTACAGGTTGGAGCAGTACTTC	CSARDGYRLEQYF
few	TRBJ1-1	TRBV12-3/TRBV12-4	TRBD1	16	TGTGCCACCAGTCCCGGACAGGGGGCGCGTTTAACTGAAGCTTTCTTT	CATSPGQGARLTEAFF
many	TRBJ1-6	TRBV6-1	.	13	TGTGCCAGCAGTGTTTTTAATGAGGGGCCCCTCCACTTT	CASSVFNEGPLHF
many	TRBJ2-5	TRBV12-3/TRBV12-4	TRBD1	12	TGTGCCAGCACGCAGGGGGCGGAGACCCAGTACTTC	CASTQGAETQYF
many	TRBJ1-6	TRBV18	.	14	TGTGCCAGCTCACCTCCAAGGGGAGGATCACCCCTCCACTTT	CASSPPRGGSPLHF
few	TRBJ1-2	TRBV20-1	.	14	TGCAGTGCTAGAGATCTCGCCAGAAACTATGGCTACACCTTC	CSARDLARNYGYTF
.	TRBJ2-3	TRBV20-1	.	12	TGCAGTGCTAGCGGAACCACAGATACGCAGTATTTT	CSASGTTDTQYF
many	TRBJ2-7	TRBV9	.	15	TGTGCCAGCCCGCCGAGGGGTCACCTGGGGTACGAGCAGTACTTC	CASPPRGHLGYEQYF
many	TRBJ2-7	TRBV9	.	14	TGTGCCAGCAGCGTAGATATGGGCCCCTACGAGCAGTACTTC	CASSVDMGPYEQYF
.	TRBJ2-2	TRBV9	TRBD2	17	TGTGCCAGCAGCTCACATCAAACTAGCGGGAACACCGGGGAGCTGTTTTTT	CASSSHQTSGNTGELFF
.	TRBJ1-2	TRBV5-5	.	16	TGTGCCAGCAGCTTGGGTAGGGTGCTGACCCTCGGAGGCTACACCTTC	CASSLGRVLTLGGYTF
medium-sized	TRBJ1-2	TRBV28	.	13	TGTGCCACCCCAGCGGCCCAGAGTCGTGGCTACACCTTC	CATPAAQSRGYTF
many	TRBJ2-1	TRBV4-3	TRBD2	16	TGCGCCAGCAGCTCTGGGACTAGCGGGGGGGCGAATGAGCAGTTCTTC	CASSSGTSGGANEQFF
many	TRBJ2-3	TRBV20-1	.	13	TGCAGTGCTAGCCCCCCGGGCACAGATACGCAGTATTTT	CSASPPGTDTQYF
.	TRBJ2-1	TRBV5-1	TRBD2	15	TGCGCCAGCAGCTTGGCTAGCGGCGCCGACTGTGAGCAGTTCTTC	CASSLASGADCEQFF
.	TRBJ1-1	TRBV20-1	.	14	TGCAGTGCTAGAGTTCAGGGGAGGAACACTGAAGCTTTCTTT	CSARVQGRNTEAFF
.	TRBJ1-3	TRBV5-1	.	13	TGCGCCAGCAGACGGGACTCTGGAAACACCATATATTTT	CASRRDSGNTIYF
.	TRBJ2-7	TRBV9	TRBD1	14	TGTGCCAGCAGCGTAGCCTACAGGGGCGACGAGCAGTACTTC	CASSVAYRGDEQYF
many	TRBJ2-1	TRBV5-8	TRBD1	13	TGTGCCAGCAGCGTGGGACAGATCAATGAGCAGTTCTTC	CASSVGQINEQFF
many	TRBJ2-5	TRBV5-6	TRBD1	15	TGTGCCAGCAGCCCTTTACAGGGGTTGGAGGAGACCCAGTACTTC	CASSPLQGLEETQYF
.	TRBJ2-2	TRBV20-1	TRBD1	15	TGCAGTGCTCCCAGACAGGGGGGGAACACCGGGGAGCTGTTTTTT	CSAPRQGGNTGELFF
.	TRBJ2-7	TRBV4-2	TRBD2	15	TGTGCCAGCAGCCAAGATAGCGGGGGGGCTTCTGAGCAGTACTTC	CASSQDSGGASEQYF
.	TRBJ2-7	TRBV6-2/TRBV6-3	.	15	TGTGCCAGCATCCCCGTGGTACAGGTGTCCTACGAGCATTACTTC	CASIPVVQVSYEHYF
many	TRBJ2-5	TRBV7-3	TRBD1	16	TGTGCCAGCAGCCAAACAGGGGGCTGTGGGCGGGAGACCCAGTACTTC	CASSQTGGCGRETQYF
.	TRBJ2-2	TRBV2	.	14	TGTGCCAGCAGTGAGTCCTCGAACACCGGGGAGCTGTTTTTT	CASSESSNTGELFF
.	TRBJ2-2	TRBV18	.	16	TGTGCCAGCTCCATCGCTGGAGGGATGAACACCGGGGAGCTGTTTTTT	CASSIAGGMNTGELFF
.	TRBJ2-7	TRBV7-2	.	15	TGTGCCAGCAGCATCGGTTCGGGGACACAGTACGAGCAGTACTTC	CASSIGSGTQYEQYF
many	TRBJ1-2	TRBV11-2	.	17	TGTGCCAGCAGCCCCGAGTTACAGGGAAGTATAGGGGGTGGCTACACCTTC	CASSPELQGSIGGGYTF
many	TRBJ2-2	TRBV20-1	.	14	TGCAGTGCTAGCAGGGAGCCACTCACCGGGGAGCTGTTTTTT	CSASREPLTGELFF
.	TRBJ2-1	TRBV20-1	TRBD1	10	TGCAGTGCTAGGAGCAGGGGGAGGTTCTTC	CSARSRGRFF
many	TRBJ1-5	TRBV6-1	TRBD1	15	TGTGCCAGCAGTAGGACAGGGTTGGGCAATCAGCCCCAGCATTTT	CASSRTGLGNQPQHF
many	TRBJ1-4	TRBV20-1	.	14	TGCAGTGCGGGACGGGGCAGGGGAGGTGAAAAACTGTTTTTT	CSAGRGRGGEKLFF
many	TRBJ1-4	TRBV5-1	.	16	TGCGCCAGCAGCTCGCGCCTGTCGGGGCGGAGTGAAAAACTGTTTTTT	CASSSRLSGRSEKLFF
.	TRBJ2-7	TRBV27	.	13	TGTTCCAGCAGTTTACCGAACATCTACGAGCAGTACTTC	CSSSLPNIYEQYF
.	TRBJ2-5	TRBV12-3/TRBV12-4	TRBD1	15	TGTGCCAGCAGTCCAGACCCGGGACAGGGGGAGACCCAGTACTTC	CASSPDPGQGETQYF
.	TRBJ1-2	TRBV11-1	TRBD1	19	TGTGCCAGCAGACAACCGGGACAGGGGGGCGGAAGGGGAAAATATGGCTACACCTTC	CASRQPGQGGGRGKYGYTF
few	TRBJ1-2	TRBV12-3/TRBV12-4	TRBD1	12	TGTGCCAGCAGATTACAGGGGGCGGGCTACACCTTC	CASRLQGAGYTF
many	TRBJ2-5	TRBV7-2	.	17	TGTGCCAGCAGCTTAGTGTTAGCGTTGCTTACGAGGGAGACCCAGTACTTC	CASSLVLALLTRETQYF
many	TRBJ1-5	TRBV7-9	TRBD1	17	TGTGCCAGCAGCAAAGGCCGCGGGACAGGGGAAAGCCAGCCCCAGCATTTT	CASSKGRGTGESQPQHF
many	TRBJ2-7	TRBV7-2	TRBD2	14	TGTGCCAGCAGCCCCCGCGGGGGACCCTACGAGCAGTACTTC	CASSPRGGPYEQYF
many	TRBJ1-5	TRBV7-8	TRBD1	17	TGTGCCAGCAGCTTAGGGATGACAGGGGCCCCCAATCAGCCCCAGCATTTT	CASSLGMTGAPNQPQHF
many	TRBJ2-1	TRBV7-3	.	16	TGTGCCAGCAGCTTAACCGCAGGTTTCCCCTACAATGAGCAGTTCTTC	CASSLTAGFPYNEQFF
few	TRBJ1-2	TRBV6-1	TRBD1	15	TGTGCCAGCAGTCCCGGCCCTGGACAGGTTGGTGGCTACACCTTC	CASSPGPGQVGGYTF
once	TRBJ2-2	TRBV19	.	16	TGTGCCAGTAGAGATGTGGAACGGATGAACACCGGGGAGCTGTTTTTT	CASRDVERMNTGELFF
few	TRBJ2-7	TRBV12-3/TRBV12-4	.	14	TGTGCCAGCACCGACAGTCTGACGGCGTACGAGCAGTACTTC	CASTDSLTAYEQYF
.	TRBJ1-4	TRBV3-1	TRBD1	14	TGTGCCAGCAGCCAATTAACAGGGGATGAAAAACTGTTTTTT	CASSQLTGDEKLFF